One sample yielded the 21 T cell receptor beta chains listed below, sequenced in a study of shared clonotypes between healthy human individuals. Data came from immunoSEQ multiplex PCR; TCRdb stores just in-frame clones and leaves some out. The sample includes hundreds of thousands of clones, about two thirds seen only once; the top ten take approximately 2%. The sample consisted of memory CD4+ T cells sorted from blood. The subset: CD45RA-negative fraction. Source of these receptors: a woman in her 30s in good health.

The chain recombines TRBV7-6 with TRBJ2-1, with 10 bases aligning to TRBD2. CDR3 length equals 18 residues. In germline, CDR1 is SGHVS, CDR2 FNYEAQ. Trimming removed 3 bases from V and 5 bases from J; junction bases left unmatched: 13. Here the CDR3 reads CASSLVLKAGGPHNEQFF. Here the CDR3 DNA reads TGTGCCAGCAGCTTGGTTCTCAAAGCGGGAGGGCCCCACAATGAGCAGTTCTTC.

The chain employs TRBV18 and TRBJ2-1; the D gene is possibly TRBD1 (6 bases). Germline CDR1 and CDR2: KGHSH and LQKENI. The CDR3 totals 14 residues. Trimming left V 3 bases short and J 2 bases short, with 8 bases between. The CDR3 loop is CASSPAGAYNEQFF. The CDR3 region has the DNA TGTGCCAGCTCACCGGCAGGGGCCTACAATGAGCAGTTCTTC.

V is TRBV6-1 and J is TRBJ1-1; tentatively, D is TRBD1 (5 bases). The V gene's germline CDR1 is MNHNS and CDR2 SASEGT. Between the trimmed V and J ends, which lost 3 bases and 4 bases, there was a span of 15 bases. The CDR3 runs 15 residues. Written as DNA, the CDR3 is TGTGCCAGCAGTGAGTCCGCGGGGGATATCACTGAAGCTTTCTTT. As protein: CASSESAGDITEAFF.

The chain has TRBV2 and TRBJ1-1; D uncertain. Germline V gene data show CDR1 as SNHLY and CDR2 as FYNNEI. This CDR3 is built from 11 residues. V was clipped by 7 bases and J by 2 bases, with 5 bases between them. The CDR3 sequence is CASKKNTEAFF. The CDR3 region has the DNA TGTGCCAGCAAGAAAAACACTGAAGCTTTCTTT.

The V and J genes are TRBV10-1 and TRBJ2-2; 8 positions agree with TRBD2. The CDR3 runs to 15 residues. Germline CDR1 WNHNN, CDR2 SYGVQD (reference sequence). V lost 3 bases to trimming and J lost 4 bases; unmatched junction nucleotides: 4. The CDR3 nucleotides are TGCGCCAGCAGTGACGACGGGAGGGCCACCGGGGAGCTGTTTTTT. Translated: CASSDDGRATGELFF.

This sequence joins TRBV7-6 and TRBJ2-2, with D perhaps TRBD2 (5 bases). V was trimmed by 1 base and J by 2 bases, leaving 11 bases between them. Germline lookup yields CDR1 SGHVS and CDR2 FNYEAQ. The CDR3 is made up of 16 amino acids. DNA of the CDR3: TGTGCCAGCAGCTTAGGGGCAGGAGGAAACACCGGGGAGCTGTTTTTT. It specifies CASSLGAGGNTGELFF.

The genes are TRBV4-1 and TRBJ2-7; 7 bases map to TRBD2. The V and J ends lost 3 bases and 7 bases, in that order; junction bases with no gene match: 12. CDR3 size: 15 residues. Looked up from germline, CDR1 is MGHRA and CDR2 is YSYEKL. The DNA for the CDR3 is TGCGCCAGCAGCCAGGATTGGGACTACCTACGGGAGCAGTACTTC. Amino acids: CASSQDWDYLREQYF.

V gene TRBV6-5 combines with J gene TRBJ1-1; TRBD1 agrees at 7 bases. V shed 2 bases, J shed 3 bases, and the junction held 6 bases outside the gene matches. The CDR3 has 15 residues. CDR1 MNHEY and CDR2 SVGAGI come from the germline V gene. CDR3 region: CASSYEGQGDTEAFF. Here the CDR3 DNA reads TGTGCCAGCAGTTACGAGGGTCAGGGGGACACTGAAGCTTTCTTT.

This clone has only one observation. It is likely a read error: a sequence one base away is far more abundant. DNA of the CDR3: TGTGCCAGCACAAGGGGGGCTGGTTCCTACAATGAGCAGTTCTTC. Translated: CASTRGAGSYNEQFF. The genes are TRBV2 and TRBJ2-1; either TRBD1 or TRBD2 may supply D (6 bases each). Germline CDR1 SNHLY, CDR2 FYNNEI. This CDR3 has 15 residues. Trimming cost V 7 bases and J 1 base, with 14 bases left between them.

The CDR3 bases are TGTGCCAGCAGCCAAGTTAATGCGGGAGAGACCCAGTACTTC. Amino acid sequence: CASSQVNAGETQYF. This sequence joins TRBV14 and TRBJ2-5, with D maybe TRBD2 (5 bases). Germline assignment: CDR1 SGHDN and CDR2 FVKESK. The CDR3 is made up of 14 amino acids. V lost 1 base to trimming and J lost 4 bases, with 10 bases between them.

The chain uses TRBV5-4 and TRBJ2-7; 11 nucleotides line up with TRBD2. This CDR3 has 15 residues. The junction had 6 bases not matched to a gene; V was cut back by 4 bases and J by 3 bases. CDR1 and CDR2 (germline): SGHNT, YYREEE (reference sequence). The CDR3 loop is CASSSTSGSFYEQYF. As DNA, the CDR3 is TGTGCCAGCAGCAGCACTAGCGGGAGCTTCTACGAGCAGTACTTC.

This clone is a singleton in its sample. CDR3 nucleotide sequence: TGTGCCAGCAGCGGGACAGGGGGGAGCACAGATACGCAGTATTTT. As protein: CASSGTGGSTDTQYF. The J gene is TRBJ2-3, the V gene TRBV2; 11 positions agree with TRBD1. Unmatched junction bases numbered 2, after V lost 6 bases and J lost 0 bases. The CDR3 has 15 amino acids. CDR1 is SNHLY and CDR2 is FYNNEI in the germline V gene. Complete variable domain (other parts from reference TRBV2 and TRBJ2-3): EPEVTQTPSHQVTQMGQEVILRCVPISNHLYFYWYRQILGQKVEFLVSFYNNEISEKSEIFDDQFSVERPDGSNFTLKIRSTKLEDSAMYFCASSGTGGSTDTQYFGPGTRLTVL.

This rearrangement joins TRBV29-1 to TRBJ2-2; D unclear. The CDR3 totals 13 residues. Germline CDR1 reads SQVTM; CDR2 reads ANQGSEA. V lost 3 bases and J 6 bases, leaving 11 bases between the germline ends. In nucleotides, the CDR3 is TGCAGCGTTGATAATGTACTTTCCGGGGAGCTGTTTTTT. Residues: CSVDNVLSGELFF.

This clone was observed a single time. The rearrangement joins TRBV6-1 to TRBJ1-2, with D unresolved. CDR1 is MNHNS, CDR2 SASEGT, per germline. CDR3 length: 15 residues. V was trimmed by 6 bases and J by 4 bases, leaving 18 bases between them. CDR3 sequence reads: CASSAGRPGVYGYTF. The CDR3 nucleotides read TGTGCCAGCAGCGCCGGCCGGCCTGGGGTCTATGGCTACACCTTC.

CDR3 in amino acids: CASLGMNTEAFF. In DNA, the CDR3 is TGTGCCAGCCTCGGTATGAACACTGAAGCTTTCTTT. The rearrangement joins TRBV7-9 to TRBJ1-1; the D is unclear. V dropped 8 bases and J dropped 0 bases, with 7 bases sitting between them. Germline values: CDR1 SEHNR, CDR2 FQNEAQ (reference sequence). The CDR3 totals 12 residues.

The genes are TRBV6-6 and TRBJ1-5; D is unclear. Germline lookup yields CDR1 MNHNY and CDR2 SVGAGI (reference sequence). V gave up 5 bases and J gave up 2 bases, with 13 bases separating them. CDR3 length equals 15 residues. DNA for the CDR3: TGTGCCAGCAGTACTACACGGGAAGGCAATCAGCCCCAGCATTTT. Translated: CASSTTREGNQPQHF.

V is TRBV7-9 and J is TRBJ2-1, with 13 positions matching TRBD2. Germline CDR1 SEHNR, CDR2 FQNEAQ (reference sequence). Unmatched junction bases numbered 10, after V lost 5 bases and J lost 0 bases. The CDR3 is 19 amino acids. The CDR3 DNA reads TGTGCCAGCAGCGGAAACCTAGGACTAGCGGGAGACTCCTACAATGAGCAGTTCTTC. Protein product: CASSGNLGLAGDSYNEQFF. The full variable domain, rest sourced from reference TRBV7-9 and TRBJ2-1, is DTGVSQNPRHKITKRGQNVTFRCDPISEHNRLYWYRQTLGQGPEFLTYFQNEAQLEKSRLLSDRFSAERPKGSFSTLEIQRTEQGDSAMYLCASSGNLGLAGDSYNEQFFGPGTRLTVL.

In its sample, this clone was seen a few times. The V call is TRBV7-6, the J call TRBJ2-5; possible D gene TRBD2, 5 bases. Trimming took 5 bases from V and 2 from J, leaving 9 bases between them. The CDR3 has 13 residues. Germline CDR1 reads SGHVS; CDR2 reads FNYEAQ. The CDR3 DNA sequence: TGTGCCAGCAGCATCGAGCGGCAAGAGACCCAGTACTTC. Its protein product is CASSIERQETQYF.

CDR3 region: CASSPGSGNTGELFF. In nucleotides, the CDR3 is TGTGCCAGCAGTCCAGGGAGCGGCAACACCGGGGAGCTGTTTTTT. V is TRBV25-1 and J is TRBJ2-2, with D tentatively TRBD1 or TRBD2 (5 bases each). Germline values: CDR1 MGHDK, CDR2 SYGVNS. The CDR3 runs to 15 residues. Trimming left V 5 bases short and J 2 bases short, with 12 bases between.

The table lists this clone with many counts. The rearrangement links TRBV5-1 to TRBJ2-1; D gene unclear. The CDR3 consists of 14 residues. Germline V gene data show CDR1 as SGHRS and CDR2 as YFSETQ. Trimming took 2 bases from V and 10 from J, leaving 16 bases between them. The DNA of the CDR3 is TGCGCCAGCAGCTTCGATGAGGCATCCTGGGAGCAGTTCTTC. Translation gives CASSFDEASWEQFF.

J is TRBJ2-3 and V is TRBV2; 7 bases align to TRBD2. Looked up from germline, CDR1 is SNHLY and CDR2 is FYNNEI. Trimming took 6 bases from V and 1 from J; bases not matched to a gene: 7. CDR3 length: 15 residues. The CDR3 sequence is CASRETSLGTDTQYF. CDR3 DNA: TGTGCCAGCAGGGAGACTAGCTTGGGCACAGATACGCAGTATTTT.